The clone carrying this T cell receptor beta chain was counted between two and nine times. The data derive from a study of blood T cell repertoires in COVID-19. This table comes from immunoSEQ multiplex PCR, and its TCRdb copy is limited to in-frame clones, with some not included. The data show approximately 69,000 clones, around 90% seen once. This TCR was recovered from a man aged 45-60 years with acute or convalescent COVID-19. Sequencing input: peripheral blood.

The CDR3 coding sequence is TGTGCCAGCAGCCATCGGGACAGGGGAGATGGCTACACCTTC. This encodes CASSHRDRGDGYTF. The chain uses TRBV14 and TRBJ1-2; 10 bases match TRBD1. The trim removed 3 bases at V and 6 bases at J, leaving 4 bases unmatched. The CDR3 contains 14 residues. Germline CDR1 is SGHDN and CDR2 is FVKESK.